This TCR beta chain is from a study of CD8+ T cells in alopecia areata. Study in general: Severity was scored as percentage of affected scalp area in treated patients.

Once RNA had been extracted, it was reverse transcribed into cDNA to act as the sequencing template. Sequenced by immunoSEQ multiplex PCR; TCRdb stores in-frame clones only, minus some. The sample has about 100,000 clones, 65% to 85% seen once. Study-wide results and limits: For lesional scalp, especially alopecia totalis/universalis, clonality was higher than in normal scalp. Among patients, TCR sharing was less clear than in mice, a difference possibly due in part to HLA diversity in the patient population.

Treatment in this sample: oral pan-JAK inhibitor, 5-10 mg twice daily. Separation by sorting yielded CD4+ and CD8+ T cells from PBMCs. This clone was recorded a few times. Its specificity is not known. This sample comprised CD8+ T cells sorted from blood, obtained at week 24, from a patient treated with tofacitinib. This sequence was found in a human donor with alopecia areata.

CDR3: CASSLAIEDSGNTIYF. CDR3 nucleotide sequence: TGTGCCAGCAGCTTAGCGATTGAGGACTCTGGAAACACCATATATTTT. The chain uses TRBV7-9 and TRBJ1-3; D not certain. Trimming pared 0 bases from V and 0 bases from J, leaving 9 bases between. The CDR3 totals 16 residues. CDR1 is SEHNR, CDR2 FQNEAQ, per germline (reference sequence). Looking up the rest from reference TRBV7-9 and TRBJ1-3 gives the full variable domain: DTGVSQNPRHKITKRGQNVTFRCDPISEHNRLYWYRQTLGQGPEFLTYFQNEAQLEKSRLLSDRFSAERPKGSFSTLEIQRTEQGDSAMYLCASSLAIEDSGNTIYFGEGSWLTVV.